What follows are 30 T cell receptor beta chains derived from one specimen sequenced in a study of blood T cells in healthy people across ages (dated by TCRdb to between 2014 and 2017). Library preparation was by 5' RACE. TCRdb shows the sequencer as Illumina HiSeq 2500. The second PCR ran for roughly 7 to 11 cycles and used a J-beta primer mix along with a sample-barcoded 5' primer. The raw public reads went through TCRdb reprocessing: fastp at Q25, MiXCR clone calling, in-frame beta chains kept. Each CDR3 protein appears once, grouped with its most common genes and DNA. In all, the sample holds over 1,300,000 distinct CDR3 sequences, and around 55% of those were seen once. The top ten constitute 6.7% of the sample. The sequenced sample consisted of blood. These receptor sequences come from a man between 18 and 35 years old in good health.

In the case of this clonotype: Its ends do not fully match the called genes, so a read error is possible. The chain is built from TRBV7-8 and TRBJ2-2; the D is unclear. CDR1 is SGHVS and CDR2 is FQNEAQ in the germline V gene. CDR3 length equals 17 residues. The CDR3 protein is CVSSLRQVPPGTGELFF. The DNA of the CDR3 is TGTGTCAGCAGCTTAAGGCAGGTCCCCCCGGGCACCGGGGAGCTGTTTTTT.

This clonotype was counted between two and nine times. The V call is TRBV6-1, the J call TRBJ2-6; D is possibly TRBD1 (5 bases). Per the germline V gene, CDR1 is MNHNS and CDR2 is SASEGT. Trimming removed 4 bases at V and 0 bases at J, with 10 bases between. The CDR3 extends over 16 amino acids. DNA for the CDR3: TGTGCCAGCAGTGTTACAGACAGCTCTGGGGCCAACGTCCTGACTTTC. This codes for CASSVTDSSGANVLTF.

The rearrangement joins TRBV7-2 to TRBJ1-5, with TRBD1 matching 9 bases. Germline V CDR1 and CDR2: SGHTA, FQGNSA. The V and J ends lost 3 bases and 7 bases, in that order; junction bases with no gene match: 4. CDR3 length: 14 amino acids. CDR3 loop: CASSLDRGGQPQHF. The CDR3 coding sequence is TGTGCCAGCAGCTTGGACAGGGGTGGGCAGCCCCAGCATTTT.

The chain employs TRBV7-9 and TRBJ2-3; 9 bases map to TRBD1. The germline CDR1 and CDR2 sequences are SEHNR and FQNEAQ (reference sequence). The CDR3 sequence is 15 residues long. V trimming: 8 bases; J trimming: 0 bases; junction bases outside the gene matches: 6. CDR3 amino acids: CASLGQGTSTDTQYF. The CDR3 nucleotides are TGTGCCAGCCTGGGACAGGGAACTAGCACAGATACGCAGTATTTT.

A few counts support this clonotype. The chain couples TRBV28 to TRBJ2-3, with D uncertain. This CDR3 is built from 15 residues. Deletions cut 3 bases from V and 2 bases from J, with 12 bases between. CDR1 is MDHEN, CDR2 SYDVKM, per germline. The CDR3 here is CASSFPRGSTDTQYF. In DNA form, the CDR3 reads TGTGCCAGCAGTTTCCCCCGTGGTTCCACAGATACGCAGTATTTT.

This clonotype was seen a single time. The rearrangement uses TRBV6-5 and TRBJ1-2; D gene unclear. Trimming removed 6 bases from V and 3 bases from J, with 14 bases in between. CDR1 MNHEY and CDR2 SVGAGI come from the germline V gene. This CDR3 has 14 amino acids. The CDR3 sequence: CASSNTGQDYGYTF. The CDR3 nucleotides are TGTGCCAGCAGCAACACCGGTCAGGACTATGGCTACACCTTC.

The rearrangement uses TRBV7-9 and TRBJ2-1; D gene ambiguous. Per germline, CDR1 SEHNR and CDR2 FQNEAQ (reference sequence). Trimming left V 6 bases short and J 13 bases short, with 13 bases between. The CDR3 length is 11 residues. Here the CDR3 reads CASSSSETQFF. The CDR3, as DNA: TGTGCCAGCAGTTCGTCAGAGACCCAGTTCTTC.

In its sample, this clonotype was seen many times. The V gene is TRBV7-2, the J gene TRBJ2-1; TRBD2 matches at 11 bases. V was pared by 6 bases and J by 2 bases, with 3 bases of the junction left unmatched. Germline CDR1 reads SGHTA; CDR2 reads FQGNSA. The CDR3 covers 15 residues. This chain's CDR3 is CASSPSGGPYNEQFF. In DNA form, the CDR3 reads TGTGCCAGCAGTCCTAGCGGGGGGCCCTACAATGAGCAGTTCTTC.

The rearrangement uses TRBV9 and TRBJ2-7; D gene ambiguous. Germline V CDR1 and CDR2: SGDLS, YYNGEE. V lost 0 bases and J lost 1, with 8 bases in between. The CDR3 runs to 14 residues. The CDR3 loop reads CASSVGSHSYEQYF. CDR3 DNA: TGTGCCAGCAGCGTAGGCAGCCATTCCTACGAGCAGTACTTC.

In its sample, this clonotype was seen a few times. The chain couples TRBV6-2 or TRBV6-3 to TRBJ1-4; D remains ambiguous. With 9 bases removed from V and 8 bases from J, the gap between germline ends came to 19 bases. The CDR3 consists of 14 residues. CDR1 and CDR2 from the germline V gene are MNHEY and SVGEGT. The CDR3 nucleotides read TGTGCCAGTTCCTCCTCGGCAGGCGGAGAAAAACTGTTTTTT. Protein sequence: CASSSSAGGEKLFF.

CDR3 DNA: TGCAGTGCTATGGTGAACACTGAAGCTTTCTTT. The encoded protein is CSAMVNTEAFF. V and J are TRBV20-1 and TRBJ1-1; no firm D call. V lost 4 bases and J lost 0, with 3 bases in between. Germline CDR1 and CDR2: DFQATT and SNEGSKA (reference sequence). CDR3 size: 11 residues.

This clonotype was seen more than once but under ten times. This sequence joins TRBV27 and TRBJ2-7, with 7 bases lining up with TRBD1. This CDR3 contains 13 residues. Germline loops: CDR1 MNHEY, CDR2 SMNVEV (reference sequence). Trimming took 5 bases from V and 9 from J; bases not matched to a gene: 10. This chain's CDR3 is CASSRDREGGQYF. For the CDR3, the DNA is TGTGCCAGCAGTCGGGACAGAGAAGGTGGGCAGTACTTC.

A note on this clonotype: A junction end diverges from the germline sequence, so it may reflect a read error. The chain links TRBV9 to TRBJ1-1; 7 bases match TRBD1. This CDR3 region has 13 residues. Germline-derived CDR1 and CDR2 are SGDLS and YYNGEE. CDR3 nucleotide sequence: TGTGCCGGCAGCGATGGACAGGATCCTGAAGCTTTCTTT. Translating it yields CAGSDGQDPEAFF.

The chain is built from TRBV20-1 and TRBJ2-7, with 7 positions matching TRBD2. The CDR3 spans 14 residues. From germline, CDR1 is DFQATT and CDR2 SNEGSKA (reference sequence). Germline trimming cut 0 bases from V and 3 bases from J; bases unmatched to any gene: 5. CDR3: CSARDRREYYEQYF. CDR3 DNA: TGCAGTGCTAGAGATCGGCGGGAGTACTACGAGCAGTACTTC.

This sequence joins TRBV11-2 and TRBJ1-4; no clear D. Trimming removed 0 bases from V and 0 bases from J, with 8 bases in between. Germline V gene data show CDR1 as SGHAT and CDR2 as FQNNGV. The CDR3 spans 16 residues. CDR3 DNA sequence: TGTGCCAGCAGCTTAGAAGGGCACACAACTAATGAAAAACTGTTTTTT. It translates to CASSLEGHTTNEKLFF.

This clonotype came up a few times. This chain joins TRBV12-3 or TRBV12-4 and TRBJ2-7, with 10 bases that match TRBD2. CDR3 length: 16 amino acids. With V trimmed by 0 bases and J by 1 base, 3 bases remained unmatched. This CDR3 reads CASSLALAGVSYEQYF. CDR3 coding DNA: TGTGCCAGCAGTTTAGCGCTAGCGGGAGTGTCCTACGAGCAGTACTTC.

This chain links TRBV4-1 with TRBJ1-1; tentative D call: TRBD1 (6 bases). The CDR3 consists of 16 residues. Germline V gene lookup returns CDR1 MGHRA and CDR2 YSYEKL. V dropped 0 bases and J dropped 6 bases, with 17 bases sitting between them. The CDR3 sequence is CASSQEVQGFRPEAFF. The CDR3 DNA reads as TGCGCCAGCAGCCAAGAGGTTCAGGGGTTCAGGCCTGAAGCTTTCTTT.

V gene TRBV4-3 combines with J gene TRBJ1-4; no definite D call. The germline V gene has CDR1 LGHNA and CDR2 YSLEER. V lost 0 bases, J lost 5 bases, and 13 bases lay in between. The CDR3 sequence is 16 residues long. In DNA form, the CDR3 reads TGCGCCAGCAGCCAAGACGGAGGCAGAGAGAATGAAAAACTGTTTTTT. This gives the protein CASSQDGGRENEKLFF.

The CDR3 spells CAISSRETQYF. DNA for the CDR3: TGTGCCATCAGTTCCCGAGAGACCCAGTACTTC. The V call is TRBV10-3, the J call TRBJ2-5; D is unclear. This CDR3 region has 11 residues. Germline lookup yields CDR1 ENHRY and CDR2 SYGVKD. Trimming left V 5 bases short and J 4 bases short, with 5 bases between.

This clonotype occurred a few times. This chain links TRBV4-3 with TRBJ2-5, with a possible D match to TRBD2 (6 bases). The better agreement between TRBJ2-7 and the DNA end casts doubt on the J call. The CDR3 totals 13 residues. Looked up from germline, CDR1 is LGHNA and CDR2 is YSLEER. This CDR3 reads CASSQDGSDEQYF. The CDR3 nucleotides read TGCGCCAGCAGCCAAGACGGGAGCGACGAGCAGTACTTC.

The genes are TRBV29-1 and TRBJ1-2; 7 bases are shared with TRBD1. The V gene end was trimmed by 5 bases and the J gene end by 4 bases; junction bases not matched to a gene: 10. Germline lookup yields CDR1 SQVTM and CDR2 ANQGSEA. The CDR3 spans 14 residues. CDR3 amino acids: CSVTETGTLYGYTF. The CDR3 DNA reads as TGCAGCGTTACTGAGACAGGGACGCTCTATGGCTACACCTTC.

The chain combines TRBV6-2 or TRBV6-3 with TRBJ2-1; D may be TRBD1 (6 bases). Trimming shortened V by 6 bases and J by 3 bases, and 12 bases separated the two germline ends. The CDR3 is 14 residues long. Germline loops: CDR1 MNHEY, CDR2 SVGEGT. CDR3 nucleotides: TGTGCCAGCAGGAGGGGGACCCACTACAATGAGCAGTTCTTC. Its translation: CASRRGTHYNEQFF.

V gene TRBV6-2 or TRBV6-3 combines with J gene TRBJ2-1, with 15 bases lining up with TRBD2. J gave up 12 bases and V 2 bases, and 5 bases lay outside the gene matches. Germline V gene sequence: CDR1 MNHEY, CDR2 SVGEGT. This CDR3 contains 15 residues. CDR3: CASSYGLAGGPVQFF. The CDR3 region has the DNA TGTGCCAGCAGTTACGGACTAGCGGGGGGGCCGGTGCAGTTCTTC.

The chain couples TRBV6-2 or TRBV6-3 to TRBJ2-7; 9 nucleotides line up with TRBD2. The CDR3 runs to 16 residues. Germline V CDR1 and CDR2: MNHEY, SVGEGT. V dropped 7 bases and J dropped 4; count of bases not matched to a gene: 14. CDR3 amino acids: CASTYLTGTSSYEQYF. The CDR3 bases are TGTGCCAGCACCTACCTTACCGGGACTAGCAGTTACGAGCAGTACTTC.

This clonotype was picked up a small number of times. This chain connects TRBV4-2 to TRBJ2-1; 7 bases line up with TRBD1. Germline values: CDR1 LGHNA, CDR2 YNFKEQ. CDR3 length equals 15 residues. After removal of 3 bases from V and 2 bases from J, the junction contained 4 bases not matched to a gene. CDR3 sequence (DNA): TGTGCCAGCAGCCAGTCGACAGGGCCCTACAATGAGCAGTTCTTC. Encoded protein: CASSQSTGPYNEQFF.

J is TRBJ2-5 and V is TRBV29-1; possible D gene TRBD1, 6 bases. The assigned J gene may be wrong: the sequence end matches TRBJ2-7 better. This CDR3 has 15 amino acids. The germline gives CDR1 SQVTM, CDR2 ANQGSEA. CDR3 residues: CSARGDRKGSYEQYF. The CDR3 nucleotides are TGCAGCGCCCGGGGAGACAGGAAAGGATCCTACGAGCAGTACTTC.

This clonotype was observed a few times. This chain uses TRBV28 with TRBJ1-5; D uncertain. V was trimmed by 7 bases and J by 2 bases, leaving 18 bases between them. The CDR3 length is 16 residues. In germline, CDR1 is MDHEN, CDR2 SYDVKM. The CDR3 DNA sequence: TGTGCCAGCACCCATAAACTACGGGCACGCAATCAGCCCCAGCATTTT. It is translated as CASTHKLRARNQPQHF.

A single count supports this clonotype. The chain is built from TRBV4-1 and TRBJ2-1, with 7 nucleotides matching TRBD2. Germline V gene data show CDR1 as MGHRA and CDR2 as YSYEKL. CDR3 length: 16 residues. Germline trimming cut 2 bases from V and 0 bases from J; bases unmatched to any gene: 4. The chain's CDR3 is CASSQPSGASYNEQFF. The DNA of the CDR3 is TGCGCCAGCAGCCAACCAAGCGGGGCCTCCTACAATGAGCAGTTCTTC.

The CDR3 DNA is TGTGCCAGCAGCCAATCTAGACCAAGCGGGTACTATGGCTACACCTTC. This codes for CASSQSRPSGYYGYTF. This chain joins TRBV12-3 or TRBV12-4 and TRBJ1-2; D is unclear. V was trimmed by 6 bases and J by 3 bases, leaving 20 bases between them. The CDR3 is 16 amino acids.

This chain uses TRBV15 with TRBJ1-2; 9 bases agree with TRBD1. The V and J ends lost 5 bases and 4 bases, in that order; junction bases with no gene match: 11. The CDR3 spans 16 residues. Germline V gene lookup returns CDR1 LNHNV and CDR2 YYDKDF (reference sequence). CDR3 amino acids: CATSEDRGGSFYGYTF. Written as DNA, the CDR3 is TGTGCCACCAGCGAGGACAGGGGCGGCTCCTTCTATGGCTACACCTTC. The complete variable domain, with remaining parts taken from reference TRBV15 and TRBJ1-2, reads DAMVIQNPRYQVTQFGKPVTLSCSQTLNHNVMYWYQQKSSQAPKLLFHYYDKDFNNEADTPDNFQSRRPNTSFCFLDIRSPGLGDTAMYLCATSEDRGGSFYGYTFGSGTRLTVV.